This T cell receptor beta chain appears in the sequencing data of a study of T cell changes during pregnancy in multiple sclerosis. This CDR3 contains 15 residues. Per the germline V gene, CDR1 is ENHRY and CDR2 is SYGVKD. Between the trimmed V and J ends, which lost 2 bases and 5 bases, there was a span of 13 bases. Libraries were prepared by immunoSEQ multiplex PCR; TCRdb keeps only in-frame clonotypes and omits some of them. Of about 130,000 clones in the sample, 90% to 96% are singletons; the top ten hold more than 0.4%. Sample: peripheral blood, taken after pregnancy. The rearrangement joins TRBV10-3 to TRBJ2-1; D possibly corresponds to TRBD2 (6 bases). The sequence was obtained from a female donor with multiple sclerosis, enrolled in a pregnancy study. As DNA, the CDR3 is TGTGCCATCAGTGAGAGGGCGGGAATGAACAATGAGCAGTTCTTC. This gives the protein CAISERAGMNNEQFF.